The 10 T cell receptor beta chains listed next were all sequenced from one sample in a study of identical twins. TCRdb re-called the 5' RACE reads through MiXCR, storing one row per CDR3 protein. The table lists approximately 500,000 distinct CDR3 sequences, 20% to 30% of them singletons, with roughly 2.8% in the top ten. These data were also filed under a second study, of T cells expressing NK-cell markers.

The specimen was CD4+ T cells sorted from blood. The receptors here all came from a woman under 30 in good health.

Written as DNA, the CDR3 is TGTGCCAGCAGCTTACACAGGCTCTACGAGCAGTACTTC. It translates to CASSLHRLYEQYF. V is TRBV11-2 and J is TRBJ2-7; D is perhaps TRBD1 (5 bases). CDR3 length: 13 amino acids. In germline, CDR1 is SGHAT, CDR2 FQNNGV. Trimming took off 2 bases at V and 3 bases at J, with 8 bases between the two ends. Variable domain in full (rest from reference TRBV11-2 and TRBJ2-7): EAGVAQSPRYKIIEKRQSVAFWCNPISGHATLYWYQQILGQGPKLLIQFQNNGVVDDSQLPKDRFSAERLKGVDSTLKIQPAKLEDSAVYLCASSLHRLYEQYFGPGTRLTVT.

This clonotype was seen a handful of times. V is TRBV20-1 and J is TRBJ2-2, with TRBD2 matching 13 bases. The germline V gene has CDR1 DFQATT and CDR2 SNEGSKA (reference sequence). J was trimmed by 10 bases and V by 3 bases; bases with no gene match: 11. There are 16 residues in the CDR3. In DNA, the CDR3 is TGCAGTGCTAGGTACCCGACTAGCGGGAGGCCCAAGGAGCTGTTTTTT. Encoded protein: CSARYPTSGRPKELFF.

The CDR3 sequence: CASSFLAGGSKETQYF. In nucleotides, the CDR3 is TGCGCCAGCAGCTTTCTAGCGGGGGGGTCCAAAGAGACCCAGTACTTC. V is TRBV5-1 and J is TRBJ2-5; 12 nucleotides agree with TRBD2. After removal of 2 bases from V and 3 bases from J, the junction contained 5 bases not matched to a gene. The CDR3 covers 16 residues. The germline CDR1 and CDR2 sequences are SGHRS and YFSETQ.

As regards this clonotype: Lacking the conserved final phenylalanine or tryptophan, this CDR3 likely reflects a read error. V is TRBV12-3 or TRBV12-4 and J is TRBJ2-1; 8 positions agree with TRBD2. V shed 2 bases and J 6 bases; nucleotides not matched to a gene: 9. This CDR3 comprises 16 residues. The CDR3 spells CASSLPGGGNGNEQFL. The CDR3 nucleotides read TGTGCCAGCAGTTTACCCGGGGGGGGAAATGGCAATGAGCAGTTCCTC.

In DNA form, the CDR3 reads TGTGCCAGCAGTTACTCGACTAGCGGGAACACCGGGGAGCTGTTTTTT. Protein product: CASSYSTSGNTGELFF. The rearrangement joins TRBV6-2 or TRBV6-3 to TRBJ2-2; 9 bases fit TRBD2. CDR3 size: 16 residues. CDR1 MNHEY and CDR2 SVGEGT come from the germline V gene. The J segment lost 1 base and the V segment lost 0 bases, leaving 0 bases of the junction unmatched.

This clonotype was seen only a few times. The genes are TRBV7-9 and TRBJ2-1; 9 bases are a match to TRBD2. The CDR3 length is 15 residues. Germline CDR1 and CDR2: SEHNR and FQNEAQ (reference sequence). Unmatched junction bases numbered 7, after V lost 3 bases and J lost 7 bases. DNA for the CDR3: TGTGCCAGCAGCTTGGGTAGCGGGGGACATAATGAGCAGTTCTTC. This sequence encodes CASSLGSGGHNEQFF.

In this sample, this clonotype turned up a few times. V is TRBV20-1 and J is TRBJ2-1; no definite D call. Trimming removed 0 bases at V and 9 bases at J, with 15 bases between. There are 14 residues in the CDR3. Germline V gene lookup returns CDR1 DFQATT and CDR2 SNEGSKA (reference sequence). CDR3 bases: TGCAGTGCTAGAGACGCGATGTACCCCGGTGAGCAGTTCTTC. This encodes CSARDAMYPGEQFF.

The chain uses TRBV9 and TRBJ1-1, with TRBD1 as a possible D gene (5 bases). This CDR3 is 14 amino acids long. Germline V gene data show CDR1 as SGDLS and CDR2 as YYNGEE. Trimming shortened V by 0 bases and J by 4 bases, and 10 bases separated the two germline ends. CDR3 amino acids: CASSVEGESTEAFF. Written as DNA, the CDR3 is TGTGCCAGCAGCGTAGAAGGGGAGTCCACTGAAGCTTTCTTT. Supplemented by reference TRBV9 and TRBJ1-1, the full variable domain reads DSGVTQTPKHLITATGQRVTLRCSPRSGDLSVYWYQQSLDQGLQFLIQYYNGEERAKGNILERFSAQQFPDLHSELNLSSLELGDSALYFCASSVEGESTEAFFGQGTRLTVV.

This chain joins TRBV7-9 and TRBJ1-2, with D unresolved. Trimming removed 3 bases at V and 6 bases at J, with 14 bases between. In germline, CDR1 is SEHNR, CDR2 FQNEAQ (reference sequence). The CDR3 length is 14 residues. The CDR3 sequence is CASSLFPRRDGYTF. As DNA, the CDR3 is TGTGCCAGCAGCTTGTTCCCAAGGAGGGATGGCTACACCTTC.

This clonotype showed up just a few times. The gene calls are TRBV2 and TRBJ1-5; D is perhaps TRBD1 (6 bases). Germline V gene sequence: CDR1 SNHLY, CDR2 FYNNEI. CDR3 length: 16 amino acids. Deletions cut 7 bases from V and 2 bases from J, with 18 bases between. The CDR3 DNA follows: TGTGCCAGCACCTTCGGCGGGGGGGGCGGCAATCAGCCCCAGCATTTT. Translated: CASTFGGGGGNQPQHF.